This TCR beta chain was identified during a study of metastatic and nonmetastatic thyroid tumors. The CDR3 totals 16 residues. The germline V gene encodes CDR1 SGHRS and CDR2 YFSETQ. V was clipped by 6 bases and J by 0 bases, with 17 bases between them. With MiXCR, TCRdb called clones anew from the PCR reads. This sample has about 15,000 clones, with 20% to 30% found just once. Thyroid surgery was performed in patients who had received no treatment beforehand. This TCR derives from a female donor with papillary thyroid cancer or a benign thyroid nodule (not recorded which). Some clones in this sample may be carry-over from other donors' samples. Sequenced sample: tumor tissue. This chain uses TRBV5-1 with TRBJ2-3, with D perhaps TRBD1 (5 bases). The CDR3 coding sequence is TGCGCCAGCATCTCCCAGGGCGTATCTAGCACAGATACGCAGTATTTT. This encodes CASISQGVSSTDTQYF.